There are a few counts of the clone carrying this TCR beta chain. What it recognizes is unknown. A 1 in 200,000 to 1 in 1 million T cell depth was the sequencing target. Generated by immunoSEQ multiplex PCR, the TCRdb table keeps only in-frame clones and is missing some. This table holds 90,000 to 150,000 clones, approximately 56% found once. TCR beta libraries used approximately 2.2 micrograms of DNA from cryopreserved PBMCs. This record belongs to a study of cytotoxic CD8 clonotypes in ibrutinib-treated CLL. Trimming shortened V by 3 bases and J by 7 bases, and 9 bases separated the two germline ends. Germline V lookup: CDR1 MNHEY, CDR2 SMNVEV (reference sequence). The CDR3 runs 13 residues. Study conclusions and caveats: Clonotypes that were public were uncommon, and they contracted or stayed stable on treatment. The clonality went up when patients responded to ibrutinib and dropped back toward baseline at progression.

The sequence was obtained from a human donor with chronic lymphocytic leukemia. The rearrangement links TRBV27 to TRBJ1-4; D not resolved. The specimen comprised PBMCs, sampled after 24 months of ibrutinib treatment. The CDR3 DNA is TGTGCCAGCAGTTTTTCGCTTGGTGAAAAACTGTTTTTT. Translation gives CASSFSLGEKLFF.